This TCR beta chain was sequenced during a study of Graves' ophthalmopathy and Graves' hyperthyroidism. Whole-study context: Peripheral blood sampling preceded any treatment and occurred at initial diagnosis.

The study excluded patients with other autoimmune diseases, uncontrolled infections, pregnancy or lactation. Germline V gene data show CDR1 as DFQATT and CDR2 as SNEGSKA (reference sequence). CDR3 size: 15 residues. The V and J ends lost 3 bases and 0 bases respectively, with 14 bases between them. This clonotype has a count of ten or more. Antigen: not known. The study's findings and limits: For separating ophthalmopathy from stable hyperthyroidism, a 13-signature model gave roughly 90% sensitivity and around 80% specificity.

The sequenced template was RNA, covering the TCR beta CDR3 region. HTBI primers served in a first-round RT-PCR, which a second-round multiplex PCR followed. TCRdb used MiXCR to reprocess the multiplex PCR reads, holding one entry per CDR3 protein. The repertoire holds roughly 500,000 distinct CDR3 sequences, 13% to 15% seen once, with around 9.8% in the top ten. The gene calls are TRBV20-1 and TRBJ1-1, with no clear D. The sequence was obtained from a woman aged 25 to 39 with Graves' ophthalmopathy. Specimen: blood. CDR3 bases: TGCAGTGCTAGGCTTTCCTCTATCATGAACACTGAAGCTTTCTTT. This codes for CSARLSSIMNTEAFF.